This TCR beta chain was sequenced in a study of Graves' ophthalmopathy and Graves' hyperthyroidism (dated by TCRdb to 2016 to 2019). Regarding the research as a whole: Peripheral blood samples were taken at the time of initial diagnosis, before any treatment was given. TCR beta repertoire signatures were used to distinguish Graves' ophthalmopathy from Graves' hyperthyroidism and to predict progression to ophthalmopathy. In total, approximately 130 blood samples were TCR-sequenced: 43 ophthalmopathy, approximately 80 hyperthyroidism and approximately 17 hyperthyroidism-to-ophthalmopathy patients. A discovery set of about a hundred patients (more than 40 ophthalmopathy, about 55 stable hyperthyroidism) was enrolled to explore V-J signatures distinguishing ophthalmopathy from hyperthyroidism. An independent validation cohort comprised some 19 hyperthyroidism patients and roughly 15 patients who later progressed from hyperthyroidism to ophthalmopathy. T-cell repertoires of thyroid tissue and blood were compared in over 5 hyperthyroidism patients. Following sample collection, hyperthyroidism patients were given methimazole at a starting dose of 30 mg daily, and ophthalmopathy patients were given high-dose intravenous methylprednisolone. The 75 to 100 discovery patients were randomly split 7:3 into training and test sets. Points the paper makes about the study in general: No statistical method was used to set the sample size in advance, and the investigators knew which group each participant was assigned to. Most of the expanded thyroid clonotypes with a frequency above 0.001 were also detected in blood, and it was suggested that the thyroid immune response may be reflected by blood repertoires. The 13-signature model separated ophthalmopathy from stable hyperthyroidism with roughly 90% sensitivity and almost 84% specificity in cross-validation, and 80%/75% in the test set. In validation, the model predicted ophthalmopathy progression with about 71% sensitivity and roughly 72% specificity; 12 predicted patients were CT-confirmed with GO in a median of approximately six months.

Hyperthyroidism was considered stable if no progression to ophthalmopathy occurred within 18 months of follow-up. The hyperthyroidism patients were 18 to 65 years old and newly diagnosed, with a disease duration of less than 2 months. Patients were excluded if they had other autoimmune diseases, uncontrolled infections, pregnancy or lactation. Clinical symptoms, serum thyroxine, TRAb, thyroid ultrasound and orbital computed tomography formed the basis of the diagnosis. Ficoll-Paque density gradient centrifugation was used to isolate PBMCs from about 10 ml of fresh peripheral blood. Total RNA was extracted with Trizol reagent and quality-checked on an Agilent 2100 Bioanalyzer. For repertoire sequencing, the TCR beta CDR3 regions were amplified from RNA transcripts. The first round of RT-PCR was done with HTBI primers and the Qiagen OneStep RT-PCR kit, and was followed by a second round of multiplex PCR, then size selection and purification. Libraries were sequenced paired-end with 100 bp reads on an Illumina HiSeq2000. On the study's bioinformatics: SOAPnuke was used for read processing, and reads with adapters, uncalled bases, a mean Phred below 15, or no exact constant-primer or identifier match were discarded. COPE v1.2.5 was used to merge high-quality paired reads. Clonotypes were defined as unique nucleotide sequences and were aligned to IMGT TRB V, D and J references using MiTCR v1.1. The analysis was limited to V-J combinations with a frequency above 0.0001, which together covered over 98% of repertoires. For each V-J combination, a TCR clonal expansion and chaos score was defined as the ratio of F50 clonal expansion to chaos observed in the TCRdist matrix. Welch's t-statistics and random forest were used to narrow the features down to 13 V-J combinations, which were then fed into a naive Bayes classifier. The similarity between thyroid and blood repertoires was quantified using the Morisita-Horn index. The public reads were reprocessed in TCRdb via fastp at Q25 and MiXCR, keeping in-frame beta chains. All rows with the same CDR3 protein become a single entry with the most common DNA and genes. The V and J calls and clone size come from TCRdb's table, not from the authors' own analysis. In all, the sample holds 400,000 or so distinct CDR3 sequences, and about 16% of those were seen once. The ten largest clones represent roughly 7% of the sample.

There are many counts of this clonotype. Its antigen is unknown. No per-base quality is available; no much larger clone lies one base away. From its cysteine to its phenylalanine, the CDR3 spans 14 amino acids. The CDR3 DNA has 42 bases and is translated from base 1. Trimming takes 2 bases off V and 2 bases off J; junction bases not matched to a gene: 2. This receptor was identified in a woman between 18 and 29 years old with stable Graves' hyperthyroidism. Donor details come from another sample of the same person, matched by shared clones. This chain joins TRBV12-3 or TRBV12-4 to TRBJ2-5; 7 bases in the middle match TRBD1. The sequencing input was peripheral blood. The CDR3 region: CASSLRQGQETQYF. The bases read TGTGCCAGCAGTTTACGACAGGGACAAGAGACCCAGTACTTC.